These 17 T cell receptor beta chains were all obtained from the same sample, sequenced in a study of T cell responses to AZD1222 COVID-19 vaccine. Profiled with immunoSEQ multiplex PCR; TCRdb holds only in-frame clones, not every one. The profile covers 150,000 or so clones, with around 89% appearing a single time and more than 3% taken by the ten largest. The material sequenced was peripheral blood, taken on day 0 of MenACWY control vaccination. These receptors all stem from an adult in good health.

The chain combines TRBV30 with TRBJ1-1; TRBD1 agrees at 7 bases. Germline V gives CDR1 GTSNPN, CDR2 SVGIG (reference sequence). This CDR3 has 14 residues. V shed 2 bases and J 5 bases; nucleotides not matched to a gene: 8. The CDR3 loop reads CAWSLTGLGTEAFF. CDR3 coding DNA: TGTGCCTGGAGTCTGACAGGGTTGGGAACTGAAGCTTTCTTT.

The chain carries TRBV19 and TRBJ1-2, with 12 bases that match TRBD1. Trimming at V came to 6 bases and at J to 7 bases, leaving 9 bases not matched to a gene. CDR1 and CDR2 (germline): LNHDA, SQIVND (reference sequence). The CDR3 covers 15 residues. CDR3: CASRLGDRGRVGYTF. The CDR3, as DNA: TGTGCCAGTAGACTCGGGGACAGGGGGCGCGTTGGCTACACCTTC. The full variable domain, in which reference TRBV19 and TRBJ1-2 provide the parts outside the CDR3, is DGGITQSPKYLFRKEGQNVTLSCEQNLNHDAMYWYRQDPGQGLRLIYYSQIVNDFQKGDIAEGYSVSREKKESFPLTVTSAQKNPTAFYLCASRLGDRGRVGYTFGSGTRLTVV.

The V call is TRBV3-1 (or the pseudogene TRBV3-2), the J call TRBJ1-2; TRBD1 might be the D (6 bases). The V and J ends lost 2 bases and 2 bases respectively, with 12 bases between them. CDR3 length: 15 amino acids. Germline V gene data show CDR1 as LGHDT and CDR2 as YNNKEL (reference sequence). CDR3 amino acids: CASSQFRGGNYGYTF. In nucleotides, the CDR3 is TGTGCCAGCAGCCAATTCAGGGGAGGGAACTATGGCTACACCTTC.

This sequence joins TRBV28 and TRBJ2-7; D gene ambiguous. Looked up from germline, CDR1 is MDHEN and CDR2 is SYDVKM. Deletions cut 8 bases from V and 0 bases from J, with 17 bases between. The CDR3 is 15 residues long. The CDR3 bases are TGTGCCAGCTCAACACCGGACGGATTCTCCTACGAGCAGTACTTC. It yields the protein CASSTPDGFSYEQYF.

The chain couples TRBV11-3 to TRBJ2-5; no clear D. This CDR3 spans 17 amino acids. Germline CDR1 is SGHNT and CDR2 is YENEEA. V was shortened by 1 base and J by 2 bases, with 17 bases between the two germline ends. CDR3 residues: CASSLVLLRTAQETQYF. The CDR3 bases are TGTGCCAGCAGCTTAGTTCTCCTAAGGACCGCACAAGAGACCCAGTACTTC.

The chain is built from TRBV24-1 and TRBJ2-1, with TRBD1 matching 9 bases. The CDR3 runs 16 residues. The ends lost 2 bases at V and 12 bases at J; junction bases unmatched: 13. Germline V gene lookup returns CDR1 KGHDR and CDR2 SFDVKD. CDR3 coding DNA: TGTGCCACCAGTGATTATCGCCCCTGGGACAGGGAACGGCAGTTCTTC. Translating it yields CATSDYRPWDRERQFF.

CDR3 coding DNA: TGTGCCAGCAGCCAAGGGACCCAGCTCCGACATAATTCACCCCTCCACTTT. Translation gives CASSQGTQLRHNSPLHF. This chain links TRBV3-1 (or the pseudogene TRBV3-2) with TRBJ1-6; D remains ambiguous. This CDR3 is built from 17 residues. V gave up 1 base and J gave up 5 bases, with 15 bases separating them. The germline V gene encodes CDR1 LGHDT and CDR2 YNNKEL (reference sequence).

The gene calls are TRBV11-2 and TRBJ2-1; 7 bases agree with TRBD1. J was trimmed by 9 bases and V by 1 base; bases with no gene match: 12. Germline CDR1 and CDR2: SGHAT and FQNNGV. CDR3 size: 16 residues. CDR3 residues: CASSLVRGRGFREQFF. In DNA, the CDR3 is TGTGCCAGCAGCTTAGTCCGCGGCAGGGGGTTTCGTGAGCAGTTCTTC.

This chain uses TRBV7-2 with TRBJ1-6; D possibly corresponds to TRBD1 (6 bases). This CDR3 has 18 residues. The germline V and J ends were trimmed by 7 bases and 0 bases, with 19 bases remaining between them. Germline loops: CDR1 SGHTA, CDR2 FQGNSA. CDR3 coding DNA: TGTGCCAGCACCCCCTATGGGGGGCAGTCCTCCTATAATTCACCCCTCCACTTT. This sequence encodes CASTPYGGQSSYNSPLHF. The full variable domain, in which reference TRBV7-2 and TRBJ1-6 provide the parts outside the CDR3, is GAGVSQSPSNKVTEKGKDVELRCDPISGHTALYWYRQSLGQGLEFLIYFQGNSAPDKSGLPSDRFSAERTGGSVSTLTIQRTQQEDSAVYLCASTPYGGQSSYNSPLHFGNGTRLTVT.

This clone was counted only a few times. The rearrangement uses TRBV4-1 and TRBJ2-7, with 8 positions matching TRBD1. The CDR3 contains 16 residues. V trimming: 3 bases; J trimming: 5 bases; junction bases outside the gene matches: 12. Germline V gives CDR1 MGHRA, CDR2 YSYEKL. The CDR3 here is CASSHLGRRQGNEQYF. In DNA form, the CDR3 reads TGCGCCAGCAGCCATCTCGGACGGCGACAGGGGAACGAGCAGTACTTC.

This sequence joins TRBV5-5 and TRBJ1-1, with 8 bases lining up with TRBD1. The CDR3 totals 13 residues. V trimming: 4 bases; J trimming: 3 bases; junction bases outside the gene matches: 2. Germline-derived CDR1 and CDR2 are SGHKS and YYEKEE (reference sequence). CDR3 nucleotide sequence: TGTGCCAGCAGCCAGACAGGGGACACTGAAGCTTTCTTT. This codes for CASSQTGDTEAFF.

The V and J genes are TRBV12-3 or TRBV12-4 and TRBJ1-1, with D tentatively TRBD1 (6 bases). The CDR3 totals 12 residues. V was pared by 6 bases and J by 9 bases, with 14 bases between. The CDR3 loop is CASSFGQTKAFF. CDR3 coding DNA: TGTGCCAGCAGCTTCGGACAGACCAAAGCTTTCTTT.

V is TRBV14 and J is TRBJ1-3, with D tentatively TRBD1 (6 bases). Germline values: CDR1 SGHDN, CDR2 FVKESK. V shed 4 bases and J shed 9 bases, with 16 bases lying between them. This CDR3 spans 14 amino acids. This chain's CDR3 is CASSPRTGPGTIYF. CDR3 in DNA: TGTGCCAGCAGCCCCCGCACAGGGCCCGGCACCATATATTTT.

The J gene is TRBJ2-3, the V gene TRBV2, with 11 bases aligning to TRBD2. The CDR3 extends over 14 amino acids. The J segment lost 2 bases and the V segment lost 6 bases, leaving 1 base of the junction unmatched. The germline gives CDR1 SNHLY, CDR2 FYNNEI. For the CDR3, the DNA is TGTGCCAGCAGACTAGCGGGGGTCACAGATACGCAGTATTTT. It is translated as CASRLAGVTDTQYF.

The genes are TRBV24-1 and TRBJ2-5; TRBD2 agrees at 7 bases. The CDR3 is 13 amino acids. V dropped 12 bases and J dropped 1; count of bases not matched to a gene: 7. Germline V gene data show CDR1 as KGHDR and CDR2 as SFDVKD. CDR3 in amino acids: CASSTSAQETQYF. The CDR3 DNA reads as TGTGCCTCGTCAACTAGCGCCCAAGAGACCCAGTACTTC.

CDR3 amino acids: CASTHPGRDAAFF. The CDR3 DNA follows: TGTGCCAGCACCCACCCGGGGCGGGACGCCGCTTTCTTT. V is TRBV11-2 and J is TRBJ1-1; D perhaps matches TRBD1 (5 bases). Trimming stripped 7 bases from V and 11 bases from J, with 20 bases between. This CDR3 is 13 amino acids long. Germline assignment: CDR1 SGHAT and CDR2 FQNNGV.

This clone was seen more than once but under ten times. Distinct nucleotide sequences in the sample also encode this CDR3. V is TRBV7-9 and J is TRBJ1-1, with D tentatively TRBD1 (6 bases). The V and J ends lost 5 bases and 5 bases respectively, with 9 bases between them. The CDR3 contains 12 residues. The germline V gene has CDR1 SEHNR and CDR2 FQNEAQ (reference sequence). CDR3 in DNA: TGTGCCAGCAGCAGGGGGGAAACTGAAGCTTTCTTT. Amino acid sequence: CASSRGETEAFF.